A selection of T cell receptor beta chains follows, all from one sample in a study of metastatic and nonmetastatic thyroid tumors. TCRdb re-called clones via MiXCR from the PCR reads. The sample lists about 12,000 clones, roughly 12% occurring once. Sequences were obtained from blood. Receptor source: a female donor with papillary thyroid cancer or a benign thyroid nodule (not recorded which). Some clones in this sample may be carry-over from other donors' samples. The CDR3 runs from the conserved cysteine through the conserved F or W. The D gene is left open where the match is weak. The size field is filled for only some rows; it gives once, few, many or a size class.

>TRBJ1-1|TRBD1|TRBV29-1|many
TGCAGCGTTTCCGAGGGACAGTATAACACTGAAGCTTTCTTT
CSVSEGQYNTEAFF
>TRBJ2-5|TRBD2|TRBV6-1|few
TGTGCCAGCAGACTAGCGGGGGAAGATGCCCAGTACTTC
CASRLAGEDAQYF
>TRBJ2-2|TRBD1|TRBV5-4|many
TGTGCCAGCAGCTTGGATGCGGACAGGGTTGCCACCGGGGAGCTGTTTTTT
CASSLDADRVATGELFF
>TRBJ2-1|TRBD2|TRBV11-2|many
TGTGCCAGCAGCTTAGCGGGAGCGGGGAATGAGCAGTTCTTC
CASSLAGAGNEQFF
>TRBJ2-2|NA|TRBV30|many
TGTGCCTGGGGTGTAGGCCTGAACACCGGGGAGCTGTTTTTT
CAWGVGLNTGELFF
>TRBJ1-2|NA|TRBV28|NA
TGTGCCAGCAGTTTATTATATGCGAGACAGGCAAATAACTATGGCTACACCTTC
CASSLLYARQANNYGYTF
>TRBJ2-7|NA|TRBV28|few
TGTGCCAGCAGTCCGGAGACAGGGAGGCAGCTTCAGTACTTC
CASSPETGRQLQYF
>TRBJ2-1|TRBD2|TRBV28|few
TGTGCCAGCAGTTGGGGGGGAGGCGGGGCGCCGTACAATGAGCAGTTCTTC
CASSWGGGGAPYNEQFF
>TRBJ1-3|TRBD1|TRBV6-1|many
TGTGCCAGCAGTTGCGGGACAGGGGGCGGAAACACCATATATTTT
CASSCGTGGGNTIYF
>TRBJ1-1|NA|TRBV30|NA
TGTGCCTGGAGTGTAGTTTGGGGAGATGGTGAAGCTTTCTTT
CAWSVVWGDGEAFF
>TRBJ2-1|TRBD2|TRBV19|medium-sized
TGTGCCAGTAGTCTGGGACTAGCGGGATCCCAGTTCTTC
CASSLGLAGSQFF
>TRBJ2-1|NA|TRBV11-3|many
TGTGCCAGCAGCTTAGAGAGCTACAATGAGCAGTTCTTC
CASSLESYNEQFF
>TRBJ2-2|TRBD1|TRBV6-1|NA
TGTGCCAGCAGTGCCGGACAGGAGACCGGGGAGCTGTTTTTT
CASSAGQETGELFF
>TRBJ1-2|TRBD1|TRBV6-1|many
TGTGCCAGCGGGGACTTACAGGGGGACTATGGCTACACCTTC
CASGDLQGDYGYTF
>TRBJ2-5|NA|TRBV6-1|medium-sized
TGTGCCAGCAGTGAGGGAGGGACCCAGTACTTC
CASSEGGTQYF
>TRBJ2-7|TRBD2|TRBV20-1|many
TGCAGTGCTAGAGATCTAGCGGGGGACTCCTACGAGCAGTACTTC
CSARDLAGDSYEQYF
>TRBJ1-5|NA|TRBV24-1|NA
TGTGCCACCAGTGATTTAGCTGGGAGATATAGCAATCAGCCCCAGCATTTT
CATSDLAGRYSNQPQHF
>TRBJ2-5|TRBD1|TRBV19|many
TGTGCCAGTAGTATTTGGACAGGGGGTTCAGAAGAGACCCAGTACTTC
CASSIWTGGSEETQYF
>TRBJ1-4|TRBD1|TRBV5-1|many
TGCGCCAGCAGCTTGGCCCAGGGGGGGGAAAAACTGTTTTTT
CASSLAQGGEKLFF
>TRBJ1-1|NA|TRBV6-5|many
TGTGCCAGCAGTTACCAGGGGAGCACTGAAGCTTTCTTT
CASSYQGSTEAFF
>TRBJ2-1|TRBD1|TRBV6-2/TRBV6-3|medium-sized
TGTGCCAGCAGCCGTACCCCTAAACAGGGGAATGAGCAGTTCTTC
CASSRTPKQGNEQFF
>TRBJ1-1|TRBD1|TRBV20-1|many
TGCAGTGGCCAACAGGGGTGGAACACTGAAGCTTTCTTT
CSGQQGWNTEAFF
>TRBJ2-1|TRBD2|TRBV6-1|few
TGTGCCAGCAGTGAAAGGCGGGAGTCACCGGGCCAGTTCTTC
CASSERRESPGQFF
>TRBJ2-7|NA|TRBV6-1|medium-sized
TGTGCCAGCAGTGAAATGGTGGGCAGCCTCTACGAGCAGTACTTC
CASSEMVGSLYEQYF
>TRBJ1-6|NA|TRBV2|medium-sized
TGTGCCAGCAGTGTAGACAGATCAAATTCACCCCTCCACTTT
CASSVDRSNSPLHF
>TRBJ2-3|NA|TRBV15|many
TGTGCCACCAGCAGAACTAGGACAGATACGCAGTATTTT
CATSRTRTDTQYF
>TRBJ2-7|NA|TRBV7-2|many
TGTGCCAGCAGCTTAGTTTGGGGGGCGTCTGACGAGCAGTACTTC
CASSLVWGASDEQYF
>TRBJ1-5|TRBD1|TRBV28|many
TGTGCCAGCGCAATTCCAGGGGGCTTTCAGCCCCAGCATTTT
CASAIPGGFQPQHF
>TRBJ2-7|NA|TRBV6-5|many
TGTGCCAGCAGTTATTCTCGGGGGGCAGGGGTTAGGGAGCAGTACTTC
CASSYSRGAGVREQYF
>TRBJ1-2|NA|TRBV5-4|many
TGTGCCAGCAGCTTGGGGGGGGCGAACTATGGCTACACCTTC
CASSLGGANYGYTF
>TRBJ2-2|NA|TRBV4-3|many
TGCGCCAGCAGCCGGACTCCGAACACCGGGGAGCTGTTTTTT
CASSRTPNTGELFF
>TRBJ1-1|NA|TRBV2|NA
TGTGCCAGCAGCGCGTCCGGACAGCTCACAGAAGCTTTCTTT
CASSASGQLTEAFF
>TRBJ2-1|TRBD2|TRBV11-2|NA
TGTGCCAGCCTCAGACTAGCGGGAGGGCGTAGCTCCTACAATGAGCAGTTCTTC
CASLRLAGGRSSYNEQFF
>TRBJ2-5|NA|TRBV28|many
TGTGCCAGCAGCACCGGTGGTCAAGAGACCCAGTACTTC
CASSTGGQETQYF
>TRBJ2-3|NA|TRBV5-4|few
TGTGCCAGCAGCTCCCCTACGGGAGAGACAGATACGCAGTATTTT
CASSSPTGETDTQYF
>TRBJ1-5|TRBD1|TRBV12-3/TRBV12-4|many
TGTGCCAGCAGTCCCCGGACAGGGAAGAAGCCCCAGCATTTT
CASSPRTGKKPQHF
>TRBJ2-1|NA|TRBV6-1|NA
TGTGCCAGCAGTGGAGCGGGCTACAATGAGCAGTTCTTC
CASSGAGYNEQFF